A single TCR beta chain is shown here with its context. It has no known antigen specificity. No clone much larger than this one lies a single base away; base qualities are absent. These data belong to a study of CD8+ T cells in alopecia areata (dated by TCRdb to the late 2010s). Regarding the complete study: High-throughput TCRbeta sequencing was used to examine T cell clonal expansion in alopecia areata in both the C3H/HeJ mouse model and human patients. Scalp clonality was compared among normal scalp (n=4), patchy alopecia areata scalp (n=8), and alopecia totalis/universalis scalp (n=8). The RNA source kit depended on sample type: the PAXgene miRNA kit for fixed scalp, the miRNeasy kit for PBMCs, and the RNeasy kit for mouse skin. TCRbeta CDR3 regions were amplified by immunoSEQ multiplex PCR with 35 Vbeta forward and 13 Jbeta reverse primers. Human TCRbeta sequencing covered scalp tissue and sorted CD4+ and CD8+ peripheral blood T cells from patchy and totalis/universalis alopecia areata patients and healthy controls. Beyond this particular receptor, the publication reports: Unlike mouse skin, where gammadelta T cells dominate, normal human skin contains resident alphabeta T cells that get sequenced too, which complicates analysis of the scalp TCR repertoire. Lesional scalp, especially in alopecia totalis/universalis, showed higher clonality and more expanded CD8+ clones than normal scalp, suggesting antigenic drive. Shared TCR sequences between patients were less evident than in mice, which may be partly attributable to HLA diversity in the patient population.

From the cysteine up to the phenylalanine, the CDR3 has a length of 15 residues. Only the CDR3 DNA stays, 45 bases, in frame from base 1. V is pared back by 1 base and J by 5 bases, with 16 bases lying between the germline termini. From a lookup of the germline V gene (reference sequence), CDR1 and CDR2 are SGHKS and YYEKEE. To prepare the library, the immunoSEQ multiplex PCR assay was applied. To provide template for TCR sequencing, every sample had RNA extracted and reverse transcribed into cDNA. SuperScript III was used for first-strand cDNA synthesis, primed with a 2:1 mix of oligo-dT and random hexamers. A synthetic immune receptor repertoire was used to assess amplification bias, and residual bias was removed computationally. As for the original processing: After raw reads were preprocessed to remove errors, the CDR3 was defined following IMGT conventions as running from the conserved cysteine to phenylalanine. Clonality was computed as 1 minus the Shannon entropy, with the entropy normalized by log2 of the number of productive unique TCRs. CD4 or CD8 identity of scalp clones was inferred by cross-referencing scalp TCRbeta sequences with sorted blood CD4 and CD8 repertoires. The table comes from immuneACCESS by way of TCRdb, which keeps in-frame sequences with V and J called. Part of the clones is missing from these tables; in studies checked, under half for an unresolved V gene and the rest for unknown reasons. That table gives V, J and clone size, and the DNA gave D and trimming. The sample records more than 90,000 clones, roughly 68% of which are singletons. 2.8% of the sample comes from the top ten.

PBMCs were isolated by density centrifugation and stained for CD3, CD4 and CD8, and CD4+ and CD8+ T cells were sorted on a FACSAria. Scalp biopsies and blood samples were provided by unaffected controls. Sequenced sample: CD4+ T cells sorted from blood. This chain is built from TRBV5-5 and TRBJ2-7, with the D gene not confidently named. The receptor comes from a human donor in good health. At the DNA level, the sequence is TGTGCCAGCAGCTTGTTTAACATTCCATCCCACGAGCAGTACTTC. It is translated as CASSLFNIPSHEQYF.